The T cell receptor beta chain described here comes from a study of post-analysis software for immune sequencing data. Comments on this clonotype: Its antigen is unidentified.

Study results and caveats: Five TRBV segments, including TRBV5-6, TRBV5-1 and TRBV20-1, were more frequent in patients than controls.

Per the germline V gene, CDR1 is SGHNT and CDR2 is YYREEE (reference sequence). The J segment lost 6 bases and the V segment lost 1 base, leaving 8 bases of the junction unmatched. The CDR3 totals 16 residues. Tagging with unique molecular identifiers was a feature of the TCR beta cDNA libraries. MiXCR, run by TCRdb on the PCR reads, gives a single entry per CDR3 protein. The repertoire holds fewer than 550,000 distinct CDR3 sequences, with around 36% as singletons. The sample taken for sequencing was blood. J is TRBJ2-3 and V is TRBV5-4; 10 bases agree with TRBD1. The receptor's source is a girl under 18 with multiple sclerosis. CDR3 nucleotide sequence: TGTGCCAGCAGCTTGTTAGTAGGGACAGGGGCTGATACGCAGTATTTT. This encodes CASSLLVGTGADTQYF. Full variable domain (remainder filled in from reference TRBV5-4 and TRBJ2-3): ETGVTQSPTHLIKTRGQQVTLRCSSQSGHNTVSWYQQALGQGPQFIFQYYREEENGRGNFPPRFSGLQFPNYSSELNVNALELDDSALYLCASSLLVGTGADTQYFGPGTRLTVL.